One sample yielded the 4 T cell receptor beta chains listed below, sequenced in a study of blood T cell repertoires in COVID-19. Generated by immunoSEQ multiplex PCR, the TCRdb table keeps only in-frame clones and is missing some. The table shows 130,000 to 150,000 clones, with 75% to 85% occurring only once. Material: peripheral blood. The source is a woman aged 50 to 60 in a cohort sampled during active or convalescent COVID-19.

V is TRBV13 and J is TRBJ1-6; 9 bases line up with TRBD1. The germline V gene encodes CDR1 PRHDT and CDR2 FYEKMQ (reference sequence). V dropped 5 bases and J dropped 4; count of bases not matched to a gene: 3. The CDR3 extends over 15 amino acids. The DNA for the CDR3 is TGTGCCAGCAGCACAGGGGGCCCTTATAATTCACCCCTCCACTTT. It yields the protein CASSTGGPYNSPLHF.

The chain combines TRBV7-2 with TRBJ2-7, with 12 bases matching TRBD2. Germline V gene sequence: CDR1 SGHTA, CDR2 FQGNSA. The CDR3 extends over 17 amino acids. The trim removed 5 bases at V and 0 bases at J, leaving 8 bases unmatched. CDR3 amino acids: CASSPRLAGAISYEQYF. The DNA for the CDR3 is TGTGCCAGCAGCCCGAGACTAGCGGGGGCCATCTCCTACGAGCAGTACTTC.

The chain is built from TRBV30 and TRBJ2-3; D uncertain. Germline CDR1 reads GTSNPN; CDR2 reads SVGIG (reference sequence). The CDR3 loop spans 13 amino acids. With 2 bases removed from V and 3 bases from J, the gap between germline ends came to 9 bases. The CDR3, as DNA: TGTGCCTGGAGTATAGACACGACAGATACGCAGTATTTT. Protein: CAWSIDTTDTQYF.

V and J are TRBV30 and TRBJ1-2; 10 bases are a match to TRBD1. J was trimmed by 6 bases and V by 1 base; bases with no gene match: 2. CDR1 is GTSNPN, CDR2 SVGIG, per germline (reference sequence). CDR3 length: 13 amino acids. This CDR3 is CAWSAGTGDGYTF. Here the CDR3 DNA reads TGTGCCTGGAGTGCCGGGACAGGGGATGGCTACACCTTC.